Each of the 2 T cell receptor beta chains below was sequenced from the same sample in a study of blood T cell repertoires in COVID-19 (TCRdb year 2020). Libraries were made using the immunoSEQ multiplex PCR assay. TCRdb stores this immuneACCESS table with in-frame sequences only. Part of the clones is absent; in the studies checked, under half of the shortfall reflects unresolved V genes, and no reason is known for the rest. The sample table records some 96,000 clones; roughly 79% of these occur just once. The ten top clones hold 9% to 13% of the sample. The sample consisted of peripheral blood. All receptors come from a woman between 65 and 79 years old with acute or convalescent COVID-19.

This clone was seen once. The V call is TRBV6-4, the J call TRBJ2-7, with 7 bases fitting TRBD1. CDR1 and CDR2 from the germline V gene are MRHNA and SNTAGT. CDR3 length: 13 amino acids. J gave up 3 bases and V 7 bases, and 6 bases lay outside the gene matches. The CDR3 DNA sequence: TGTGCCAGCAACCCCGGGACAGACTACGAGCAGTACGTC. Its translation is CASNPGTDYEQYV.

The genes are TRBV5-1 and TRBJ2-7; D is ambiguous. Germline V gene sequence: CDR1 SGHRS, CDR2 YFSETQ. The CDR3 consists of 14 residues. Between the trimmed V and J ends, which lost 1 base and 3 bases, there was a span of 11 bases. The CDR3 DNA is TGCGCCAGCAGCTTGTACCCAGAAAACTACGAGCAGTACGTC. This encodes CASSLYPENYEQYV.